This TCR beta chain was recorded in a study of technical replicates of blood from several donors. Data came from immunoSEQ multiplex PCR; TCRdb stores just in-frame clones and leaves some out. The data hold 65,000 to 80,000 clones, with nearly 95% observed a single time. The CDR3 runs to 15 residues. V lost 4 bases to trimming and J lost 3 bases, with 14 bases between them. Germline V lookup: CDR1 SGHTS, CDR2 YDEGEE. This TCR was recovered from a human donor in good health. The sample comprised T cells isolated from PBMCs. The chain uses TRBV5-8 and TRBJ1-5; no clear D. In nucleotides, the CDR3 is TGTGCCAGCAGCACCGCGGGCCGAGCCAATCAGCCCCAGCATTTT. Protein sequence: CASSTAGRANQPQHF.